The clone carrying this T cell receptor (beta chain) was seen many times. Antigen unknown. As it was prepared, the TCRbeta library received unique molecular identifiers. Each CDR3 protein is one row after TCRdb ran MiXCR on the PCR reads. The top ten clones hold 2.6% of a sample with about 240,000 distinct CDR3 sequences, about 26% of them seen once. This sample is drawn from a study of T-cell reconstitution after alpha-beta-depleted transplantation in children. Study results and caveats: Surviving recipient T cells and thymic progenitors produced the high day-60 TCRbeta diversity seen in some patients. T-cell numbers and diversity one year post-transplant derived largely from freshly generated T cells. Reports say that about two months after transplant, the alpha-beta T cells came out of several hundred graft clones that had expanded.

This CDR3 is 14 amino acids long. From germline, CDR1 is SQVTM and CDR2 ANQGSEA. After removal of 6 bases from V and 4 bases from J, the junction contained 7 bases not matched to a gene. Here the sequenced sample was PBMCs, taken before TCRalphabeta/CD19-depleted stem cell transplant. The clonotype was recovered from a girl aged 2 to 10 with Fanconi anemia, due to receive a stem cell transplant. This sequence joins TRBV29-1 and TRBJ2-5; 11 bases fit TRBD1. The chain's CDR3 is CSVVRDRGSETQYF. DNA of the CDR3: TGCAGCGTGGTCCGGGACAGGGGGTCAGAGACCCAGTACTTC.